The source of this T cell receptor (beta chain) is a study of CD8 T cells in Susac syndrome (dated by TCRdb to between 2018 and 2021). Context from the whole study: Whether CD8+ T cell activation and differentiation in Susac syndrome was antigen driven was tested using repertoire sequencing. Results and caveats for the whole study, not just this receptor: The TCR sequencing and HLA analysis was acknowledged to have included a relatively small number of individuals.

About this clonotype itself: Its cognate antigen has yet to be identified. Base qualities are not recorded, but no much larger clone differs from it by a single base.

Peripheral blood CD8+ and CD4+ T cells from healthy donors, Susac syndrome patients and multiple sclerosis patients were profiled by high-throughput TCR beta sequencing. Healthy donors were included as age- and sex-matched controls. Bulk CD8+ and CD4+ T cells were purified magnetically by negative isolation, whereas CD8+ TEMRA cells were enriched by FACS. Blood was collected in EDTA tubes and processed within 24 hours, with PBMCs isolated through density gradient centrifugation. PBMCs intended for TCR sequencing were cryopreserved in liquid nitrogen and were subsequently thawed in a 37 degrees C water bath. A purity of at least 90% was achieved for sorted or isolated CD4+, CD8+ and CD8+ TEMRA cells. CDR1 SGHTA and CDR2 FQGNSA were looked up in the germline V gene. The V end loses 4 bases and the J end loses 4 bases, and a stretch of 17 bases separates them. From its cysteine to its phenylalanine, the CDR3 spans 16 amino acids. The retained sequence is limited to the CDR3, 48 bases, with the frame set at the first base.

RNA was extracted using the RNeasy kit, and roughly 0.5 to 1 microgram was reverse transcribed with random hexamers. TCR beta CDR3 regions were amplified with the immunoSEQ multiplex PCR assay covering 54 Vbeta and 13 Jbeta segments. PCR amplification bias was corrected by using a synthetic template baseline for primer optimization and computational correction. Per the source publication's procedure: Reads were annotated to V, D and J genes per IMGT and analyzed with immunoSEQ Analyzer, keeping only productive sequences. Clonality was calculated as one minus the Shannon entropy normalized by log2 of the number of productive unique sequences. Public and private clones were assessed among the 100 most prevalent clones of each patient and control. Clones were defined as Susac-specific when absent from the healthy and MS cohorts, from about 1,100 published viral clones and from other ImmuneACCESS disease sequences. TCRdb cleaned the public reads at Q25 with fastp, built clones with MiXCR and kept in-frame beta chains. Rows are unified per CDR3 protein, each entry keeping the most common DNA and genes. The V and J calls reflect TCRdb's pipeline rather than the authors' work. A total of some 150,000 distinct CDR3 sequences appear in this sample, approximately 94% of them only once. The ten largest clones take up less than 0.095% of the sample.

This sequence originates from a human donor in good health. The sequencing sample was made of CD4+ T cells from PBMCs. The chain is made from TRBV7-2 and TRBJ1-5; possibly the D gene is TRBD1, per 5 matching bases. The CDR3 loop reads CASSSNKLGGNQPQHF. The base sequence is TGTGCCAGCAGCTCTAACAAGTTGGGGGGAAATCAGCCCCAGCATTTT.